This TCR beta chain was profiled in a study of cytomegalovirus exposure and HLA in healthy donors. Study findings and constraints: Most TCR sequences showed up rarely, but some public TCRs showed up in many donors. Investigators reported about 160 TCR beta chains as tied to cytomegalovirus.

Primers: 60 Vbeta forward and 13 Jbeta reverse. Profiling relied on immunoSEQ multiplex PCR, and the TCRdb table lists in-frame clones only, not all of them. The sample has about 58,000 clones; the top ten hold almost 4%. The CDR3 consists of 14 residues. Germline CDR1 and CDR2: SGHDN and FVKESK. V was pared by 1 base and J by 5 bases, with 11 bases between. Of note for this clone: Its cognate antigen is unknown.

V and J are TRBV14 and TRBJ2-5, with TRBD1 as a possible D gene (5 bases). Sequencing input: PBMCs. The receptor's source is a male donor in good health and CMV-seronegative. The CDR3 is CASSQVRGRETQYF. CDR3 nucleotide sequence: TGTGCCAGCAGCCAAGTAAGGGGTAGGGAGACCCAGTACTTC.